This TCR beta chain was captured in a study of T cell repertoires in cytomegalovirus infection. Whole-study context: Epitope selection comprised recently identified HLA-C-restricted CMV epitopes and well-studied HLA-B-restricted CMV epitopes. Public TCR beta signatures were indicative of both CMV infection and a matching HLA type. Study outcomes and limitations: There were HLA-C-restricted CMV-specific TCR beta clonotypes dominating the ex vivo response. Using cumulative public TCR beta family frequency, the authors identified those who carried CMV together with the relevant HLA.

This clonotype was picked up a small number of times. Antigen specificity is unknown. TCRdb fed the reads into MiXCR, producing one record per CDR3 protein. The sample yields a few hundred thousand distinct CDR3 sequences, almost 30% seen once. The sequence was obtained from a human donor in good health (CMV status not recorded). Some clones in this sample may be carry-over from other donors' samples. Sample: cultured PBMCs, taken from culture after CMV antigen stimulation.

In nucleotides, the CDR3 is TGTGCCAGCGAGCCGGCGGGCACTGAAGCTTTCTTT. It is translated as CASEPAGTEAFF. The V gene is TRBV12-3 or TRBV12-4, the J gene TRBJ1-1; D is uncertain. This CDR3 is 12 amino acids long. V was cut by 8 bases and J by 4 bases, with 11 bases left in between.